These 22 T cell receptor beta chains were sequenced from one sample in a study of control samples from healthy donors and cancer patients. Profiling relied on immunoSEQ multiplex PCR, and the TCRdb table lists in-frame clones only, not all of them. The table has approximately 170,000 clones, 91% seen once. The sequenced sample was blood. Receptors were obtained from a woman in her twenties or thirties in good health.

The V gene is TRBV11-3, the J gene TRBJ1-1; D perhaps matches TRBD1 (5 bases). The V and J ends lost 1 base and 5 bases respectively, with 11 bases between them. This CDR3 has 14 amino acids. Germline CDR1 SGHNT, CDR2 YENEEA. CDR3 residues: CASSLGGSSTEAFF. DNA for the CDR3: TGTGCCAGCAGCTTAGGGGGCAGTTCTACTGAAGCTTTCTTT.

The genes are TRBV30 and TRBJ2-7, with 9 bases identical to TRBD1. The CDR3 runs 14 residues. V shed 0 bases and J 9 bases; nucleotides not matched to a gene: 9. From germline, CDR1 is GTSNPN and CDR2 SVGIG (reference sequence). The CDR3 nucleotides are TGTGCCTGGAGTGTAGGGACAGGGTCACCGACGCAGTACTTC. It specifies CAWSVGTGSPTQYF.

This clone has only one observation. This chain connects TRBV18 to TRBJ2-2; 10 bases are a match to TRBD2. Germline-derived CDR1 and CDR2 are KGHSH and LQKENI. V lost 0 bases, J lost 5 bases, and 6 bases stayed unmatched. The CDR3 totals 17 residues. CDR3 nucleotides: TGTGCCAGCTCACCACCGGGTAAACTAGCGGGGACCGGGGAGCTGTTTTTT. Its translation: CASSPPGKLAGTGELFF.

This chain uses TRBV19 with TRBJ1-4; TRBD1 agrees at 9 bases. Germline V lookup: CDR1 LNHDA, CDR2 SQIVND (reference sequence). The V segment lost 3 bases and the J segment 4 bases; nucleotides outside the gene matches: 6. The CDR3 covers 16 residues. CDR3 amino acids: CASSMTGGRSNEKLFF. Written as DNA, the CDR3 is TGTGCCAGTAGTATGACAGGGGGAAGGAGTAATGAAAAACTGTTTTTT. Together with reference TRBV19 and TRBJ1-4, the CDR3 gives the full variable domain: DGGITQSPKYLFRKEGQNVTLSCEQNLNHDAMYWYRQDPGQGLRLIYYSQIVNDFQKGDIAEGYSVSREKKESFPLTVTSAQKNPTAFYLCASSMTGGRSNEKLFFGSGTQLSVL.

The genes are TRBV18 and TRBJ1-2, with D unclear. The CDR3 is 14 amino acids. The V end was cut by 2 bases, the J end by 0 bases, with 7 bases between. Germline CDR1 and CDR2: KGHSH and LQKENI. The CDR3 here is CASSPATSNYGYTF. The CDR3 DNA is TGTGCCAGCTCACCAGCCACTTCTAACTATGGCTACACCTTC.

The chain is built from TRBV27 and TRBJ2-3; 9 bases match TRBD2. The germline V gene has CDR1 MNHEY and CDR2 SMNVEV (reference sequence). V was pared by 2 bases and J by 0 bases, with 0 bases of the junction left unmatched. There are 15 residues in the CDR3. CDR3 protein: CASSLTSGSTDTQYF. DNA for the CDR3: TGTGCCAGCAGTTTAACTAGCGGGAGCACAGATACGCAGTATTTT.

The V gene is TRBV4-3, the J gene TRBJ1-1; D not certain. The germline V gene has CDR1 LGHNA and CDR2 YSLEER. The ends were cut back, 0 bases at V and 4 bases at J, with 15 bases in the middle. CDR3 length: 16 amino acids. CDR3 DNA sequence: TGCGCCAGCAGCCAAGAGTGGGGAAGAAGGAGCACTGAAGCTTTCTTT. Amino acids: CASSQEWGRRSTEAFF.

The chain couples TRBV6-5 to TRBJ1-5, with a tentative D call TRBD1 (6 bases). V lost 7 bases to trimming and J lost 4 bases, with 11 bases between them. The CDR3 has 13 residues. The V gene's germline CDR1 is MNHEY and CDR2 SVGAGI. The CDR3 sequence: CASNVGQNQPQHF. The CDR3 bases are TGTGCCAGCAATGTAGGACAGAATCAGCCCCAGCATTTT.

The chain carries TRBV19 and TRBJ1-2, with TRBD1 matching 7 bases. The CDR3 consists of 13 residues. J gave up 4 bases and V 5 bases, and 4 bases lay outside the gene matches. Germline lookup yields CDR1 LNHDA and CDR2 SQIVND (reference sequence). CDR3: CASSRRQGYGYTF. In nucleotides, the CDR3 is TGTGCCAGTAGTCGCCGACAGGGCTATGGCTACACCTTC.

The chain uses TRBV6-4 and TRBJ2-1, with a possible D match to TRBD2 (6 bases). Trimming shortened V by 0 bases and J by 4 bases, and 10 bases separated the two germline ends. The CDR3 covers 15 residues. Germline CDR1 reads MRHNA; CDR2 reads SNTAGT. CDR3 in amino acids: CASSDSEGQYNEQFF. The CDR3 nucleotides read TGTGCCAGCAGTGACTCGGAGGGGCAATACAATGAGCAGTTCTTC.

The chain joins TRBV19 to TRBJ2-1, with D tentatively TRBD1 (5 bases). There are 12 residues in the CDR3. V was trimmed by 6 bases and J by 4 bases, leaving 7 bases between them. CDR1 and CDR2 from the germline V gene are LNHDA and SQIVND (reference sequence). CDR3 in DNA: TGTGCCAGTAGCGACAGATACAATGAGCAGTTCTTC. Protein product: CASSDRYNEQFF.

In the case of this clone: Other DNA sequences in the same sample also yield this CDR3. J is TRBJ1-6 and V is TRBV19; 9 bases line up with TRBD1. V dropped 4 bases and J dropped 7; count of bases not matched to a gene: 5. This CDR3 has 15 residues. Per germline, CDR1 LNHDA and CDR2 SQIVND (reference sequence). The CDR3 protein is CASSTRQGGNSPLHF. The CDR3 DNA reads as TGTGCCAGTAGTACCCGACAGGGGGGCAATTCACCCCTCCACTTT.

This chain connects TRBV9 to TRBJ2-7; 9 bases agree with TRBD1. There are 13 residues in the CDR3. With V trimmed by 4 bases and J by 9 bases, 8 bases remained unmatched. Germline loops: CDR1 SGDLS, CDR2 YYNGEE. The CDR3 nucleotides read TGTGCCAGCAGCCATCCGGGACAGGGAGTGCAGTACTTC. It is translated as CASSHPGQGVQYF.

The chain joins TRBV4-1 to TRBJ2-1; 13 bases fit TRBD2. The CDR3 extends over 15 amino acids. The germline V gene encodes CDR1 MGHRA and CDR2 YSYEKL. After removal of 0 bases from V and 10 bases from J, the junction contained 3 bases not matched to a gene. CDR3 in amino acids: CASSQDTSGRGEQFF. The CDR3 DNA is TGCGCCAGCAGCCAAGATACTAGCGGGAGGGGGGAGCAGTTCTTC.

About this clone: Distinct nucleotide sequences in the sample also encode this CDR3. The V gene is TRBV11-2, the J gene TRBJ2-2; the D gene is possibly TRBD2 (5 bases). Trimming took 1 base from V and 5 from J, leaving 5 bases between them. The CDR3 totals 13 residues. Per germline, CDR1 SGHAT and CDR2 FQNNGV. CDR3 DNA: TGTGCCAGCAGCTTAGGGACTACCGGGGAGCTGTTTTTT. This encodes CASSLGTTGELFF.

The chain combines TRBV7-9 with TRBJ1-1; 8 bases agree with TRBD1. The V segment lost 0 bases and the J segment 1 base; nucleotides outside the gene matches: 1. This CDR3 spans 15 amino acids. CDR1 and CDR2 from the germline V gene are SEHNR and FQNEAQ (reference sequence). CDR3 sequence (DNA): TGTGCCAGCAGCTTAGCGGACAGGGCGAACACTGAAGCTTTCTTT. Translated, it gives CASSLADRANTEAFF.

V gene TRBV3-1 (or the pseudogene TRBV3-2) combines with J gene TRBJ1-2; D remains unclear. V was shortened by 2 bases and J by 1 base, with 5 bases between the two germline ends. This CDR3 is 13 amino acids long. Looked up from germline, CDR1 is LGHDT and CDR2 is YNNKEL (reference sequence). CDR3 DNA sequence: TGTGCCAGCAGCCAACAGCTTAACTATGGCTACACCTTC. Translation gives CASSQQLNYGYTF.

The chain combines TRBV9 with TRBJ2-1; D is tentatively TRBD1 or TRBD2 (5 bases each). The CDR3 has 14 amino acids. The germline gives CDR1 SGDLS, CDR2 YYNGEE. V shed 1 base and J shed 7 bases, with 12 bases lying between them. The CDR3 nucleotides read TGTGCCAGCAGCGTATCAGGGACGGCAAATGAGCAGTTCTTC. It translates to CASSVSGTANEQFF.

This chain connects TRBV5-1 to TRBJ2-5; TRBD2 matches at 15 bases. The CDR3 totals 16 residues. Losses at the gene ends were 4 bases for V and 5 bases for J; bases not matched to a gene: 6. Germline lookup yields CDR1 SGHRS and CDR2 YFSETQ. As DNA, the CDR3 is TGCGCCAGCAGCGGTACCGGGACTAGCGGGGGGGAGACCCAGTACTTC. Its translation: CASSGTGTSGGETQYF.

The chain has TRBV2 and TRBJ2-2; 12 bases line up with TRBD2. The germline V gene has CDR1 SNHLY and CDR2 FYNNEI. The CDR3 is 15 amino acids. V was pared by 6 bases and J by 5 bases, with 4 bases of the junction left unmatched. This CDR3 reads CASSRLAGDTGELFF. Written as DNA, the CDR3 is TGTGCCAGCAGCCGACTAGCGGGGGATACCGGGGAGCTGTTTTTT.

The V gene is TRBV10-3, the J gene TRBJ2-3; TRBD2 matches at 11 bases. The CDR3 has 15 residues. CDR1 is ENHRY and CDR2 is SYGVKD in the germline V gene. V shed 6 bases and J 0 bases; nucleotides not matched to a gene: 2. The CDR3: CAIRLAGGSTDTQYF. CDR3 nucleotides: TGTGCCATCAGGCTAGCGGGAGGTAGCACAGATACGCAGTATTTT.

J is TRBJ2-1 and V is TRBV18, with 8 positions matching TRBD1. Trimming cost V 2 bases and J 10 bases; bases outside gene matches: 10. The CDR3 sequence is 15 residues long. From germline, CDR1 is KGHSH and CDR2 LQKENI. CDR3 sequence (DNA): TGTGCCAGCTCACCAGGAGGACAGGGTTCGGGGGAGCAGTTCTTC. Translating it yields CASSPGGQGSGEQFF.